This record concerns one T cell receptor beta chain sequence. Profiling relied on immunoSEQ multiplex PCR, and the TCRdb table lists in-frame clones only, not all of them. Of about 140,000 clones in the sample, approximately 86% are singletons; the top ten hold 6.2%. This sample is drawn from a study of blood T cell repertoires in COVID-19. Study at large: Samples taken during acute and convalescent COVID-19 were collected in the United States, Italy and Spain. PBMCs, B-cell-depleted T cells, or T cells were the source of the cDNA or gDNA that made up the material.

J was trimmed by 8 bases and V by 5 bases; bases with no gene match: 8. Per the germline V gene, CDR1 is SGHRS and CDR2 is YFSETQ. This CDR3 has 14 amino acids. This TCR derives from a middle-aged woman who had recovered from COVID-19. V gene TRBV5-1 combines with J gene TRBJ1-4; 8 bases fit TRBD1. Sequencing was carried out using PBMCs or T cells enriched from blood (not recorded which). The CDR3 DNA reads TGCGCCAGCAGGACAACAGGGGGGAGCGAAAAACTGTTTTTT. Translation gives CASRTTGGSEKLFF.